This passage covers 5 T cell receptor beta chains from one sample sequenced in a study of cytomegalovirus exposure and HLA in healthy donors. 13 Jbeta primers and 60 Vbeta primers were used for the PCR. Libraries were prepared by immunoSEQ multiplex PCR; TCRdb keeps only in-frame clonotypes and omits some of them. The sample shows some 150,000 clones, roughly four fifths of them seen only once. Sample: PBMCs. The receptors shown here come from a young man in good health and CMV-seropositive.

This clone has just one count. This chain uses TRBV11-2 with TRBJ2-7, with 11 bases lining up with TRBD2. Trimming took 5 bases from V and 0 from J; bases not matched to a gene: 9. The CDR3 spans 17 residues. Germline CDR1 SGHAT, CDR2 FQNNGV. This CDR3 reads CASSPGRLAGPSYEQYF. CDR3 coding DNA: TGTGCCAGCAGCCCAGGCCGACTAGCGGGGCCCTCCTACGAGCAGTACTTC.

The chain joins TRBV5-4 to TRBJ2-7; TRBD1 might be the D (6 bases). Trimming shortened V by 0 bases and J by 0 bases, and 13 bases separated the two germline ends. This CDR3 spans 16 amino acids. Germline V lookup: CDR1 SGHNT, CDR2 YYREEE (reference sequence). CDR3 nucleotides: TGTGCCAGCAGCTTGGAAGCGGCCAGGGGCTCCTACGAGCAGTACTTC. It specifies CASSLEAARGSYEQYF.

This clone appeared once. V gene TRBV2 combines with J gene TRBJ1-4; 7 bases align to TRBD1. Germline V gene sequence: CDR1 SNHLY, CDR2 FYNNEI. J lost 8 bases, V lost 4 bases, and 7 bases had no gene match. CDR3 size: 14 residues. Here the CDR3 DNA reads TGTGCCAGCAGTGTACAGGGGATTCGGGAAAAACTGTTTTTT. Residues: CASSVQGIREKLFF.

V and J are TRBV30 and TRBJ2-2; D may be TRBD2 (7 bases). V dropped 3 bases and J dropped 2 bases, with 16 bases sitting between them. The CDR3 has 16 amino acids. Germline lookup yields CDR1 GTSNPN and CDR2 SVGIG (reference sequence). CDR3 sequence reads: CAWSGTGTTNTGELFF. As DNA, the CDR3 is TGTGCCTGGAGCGGAACAGGGACTACTAACACCGGGGAGCTGTTTTTT.

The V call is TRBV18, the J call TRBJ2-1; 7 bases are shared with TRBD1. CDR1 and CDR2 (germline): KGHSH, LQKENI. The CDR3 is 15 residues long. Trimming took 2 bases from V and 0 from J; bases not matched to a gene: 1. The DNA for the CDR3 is TGTGCCAGCTCACCAGACAGGGTCTCCTACAATGAGCAGTTCTTC. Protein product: CASSPDRVSYNEQFF.